This T cell receptor (beta chain) stems from a study of low-dose radiotherapy and immunotherapy resistance in tumors. Study-level information: Cohort 1 was given 0.5 Gy per fraction every 2 weeks, for 6.5 Gy total. Cohort 2's total reached 13 Gy over 26 weeks, at 1 Gy per fraction every two weeks. On cycle 1 day 1, patients started four cycles of oral aspirin 300 mg daily.

Germline V gene data show CDR1 as SGHNT and CDR2 as YYREEE (reference sequence). This CDR3 has 14 amino acids. The V end lost 4 bases, the J end lost 0 bases, and 8 bases lay between the germline ends. Time point of the sample: after trial treatment. Treatment noted: LDRT plus nivolumab, ipilimumab, low-dose cyclophosphamide and aspirin (RACIN trial). Along with nivolumab and ipilimumab, donors received aspirin, low-dose cyclophosphamide and low-dose radiotherapy. First-strand cDNA used TRAV- and TRBV-specific primers, covering alpha and beta chains. The authors ran 20 PCR cycles to amplify TCRs with a constant-region primer and V-primer adapter. TCRdb re-called the reads through MiXCR, storing one row per CDR3 protein. The sample includes 95,000 to 100,000 distinct CDR3 sequences, more than 20% of them seen just once.

The sequences come from PBMCs, collected after low-dose radiotherapy plus immunotherapy. The V gene is TRBV5-4, the J gene TRBJ2-1; D unclear. This TCR derives from a male donor with prostate cancer. The CDR3 DNA sequence: TGTGCCAGCAGCCGACCGAGCTCCTACAATGAGCAGTTCTTC. Translated: CASSRPSSYNEQFF.